This TCR beta chain was retrieved from a study of blood T cells in healthy people across ages. As for this clonotype: Its antigen is undetermined.

This CDR3 is built from 16 residues. Using a J-beta primer mix together with a sample-barcoded 5' primer, a second PCR was run for roughly 7 to 12 cycles. TCRdb analysed the 5' RACE reads with MiXCR anew, one entry per CDR3 protein. Altogether 800,000 to 1,300,000 distinct CDR3 sequences are present, around 25% being singletons, with the ten largest covering approximately 0.75%. Overall study findings and caveats: With age, beta diversity per million T cells declined roughly linearly, significantly by approximately 40.

The same data also contributed to another study, on T cells of mothers and their children. That study adds: All RNA that had been extracted was used for cDNA synthesis at roughly 1.6 ug per 15 ul. Mothers gave over 9 million TCR beta CDR3 reads each, and children several million each.

The V and J genes are TRBV12-3 or TRBV12-4 and TRBJ2-5, with 7 positions matching TRBD1. Gene TRBJ2-1 matches the end of the DNA better, so the J call may be wrong. The sample comprised blood. The receptor was derived from a girl aged 2-10 years in good health. CDR3 bases: TGTGCCAGCAGTCCACCTACAGGGGCCTATGACAATGAGCAGTTCTTC. Amino acid sequence: CASSPPTGAYDNEQFF.